This entry lists 9 T cell receptor beta chains sequenced from one sample in a study of CD8 T cells in Susac syndrome. With random hexamers, reverse transcription was performed on about 0.45 to 1 ug of RNA. TCRdb reprocessed the immunoSEQ multiplex PCR reads with MiXCR, giving one entry per CDR3 protein. The sample lists 240,000 or so distinct CDR3 sequences; approximately 95% were seen once. What was sequenced was CD4+ T cells from PBMCs. Receptors originate from a human donor with Susac syndrome.

The genes are TRBV19 and TRBJ1-4; TRBD1 is a possible D gene (5 bases). Trimming shortened V by 1 base and J by 4 bases, and 13 bases separated the two germline ends. The CDR3 has 16 amino acids. The germline CDR1 and CDR2 sequences are LNHDA and SQIVND (reference sequence). In nucleotides, the CDR3 is TGTGCCAGTAGTATAGGGAGGGCAGGGAGTAATGAAAAACTGTTTTTT. It yields the protein CASSIGRAGSNEKLFF. Using reference TRBV19 and TRBJ1-4 for the parts outside the CDR3, the full variable domain is DGGITQSPKYLFRKEGQNVTLSCEQNLNHDAMYWYRQDPGQGLRLIYYSQIVNDFQKGDIAEGYSVSREKKESFPLTVTSAQKNPTAFYLCASSIGRAGSNEKLFFGSGTQLSVL.

This chain connects TRBV6-6 to TRBJ2-7; maybe TRBD2 (5 bases). This CDR3 is 14 amino acids long. The V end was cut by 6 bases, the J end by 5 bases, with 17 bases between. The V gene's germline CDR1 is MNHNY and CDR2 SVGAGI (reference sequence). The CDR3 DNA reads TGTGCCAGCAGGCGCCCCGAGGCCGGGGACGAGCAGTACTTC. Amino acid sequence: CASRRPEAGDEQYF.

The chain carries TRBV20-1 and TRBJ2-7, with 9 bases lining up with TRBD2. V gave up 0 bases and J gave up 7 bases; unmatched junction bases: 10. The germline V gene has CDR1 DFQATT and CDR2 SNEGSKA (reference sequence). This CDR3 has 15 amino acids. The DNA of the CDR3 is TGCAGTGCTAGAGACGCGACTAGCGGACTAAGGGAGCAGTACTTC. Encoded protein: CSARDATSGLREQYF.

The rearrangement joins TRBV29-1 to TRBJ2-1, with 10 bases identical to TRBD2. The CDR3 covers 19 residues. Germline trimming cut 3 bases from V and 0 bases from J; bases unmatched to any gene: 14. Germline V gives CDR1 SQVTM, CDR2 ANQGSEA. CDR3 protein: CSVEVWISGRPSSYNEQFF. The CDR3 region has the DNA TGCAGCGTTGAGGTCTGGATTAGCGGGAGGCCCAGCTCCTACAATGAGCAGTTCTTC.

The genes are TRBV25-1 and TRBJ2-1; the D is unclear. CDR3 size: 12 residues. Germline V gene sequence: CDR1 MGHDK, CDR2 SYGVNS. Trimming stripped 4 bases from V and 11 bases from J, with 12 bases between. Written as DNA, the CDR3 is TGTGCCAGCAGTGCCCTATACTATCAGCAGTTCTTC. It encodes CASSALYYQQFF.

The rearrangement uses TRBV4-1 and TRBJ2-7; the match to TRBD2 covers 13 bases. CDR1 is MGHRA, CDR2 YSYEKL, per germline. This CDR3 has 17 residues. V lost 0 bases and J lost 9; bases outside the gene matches: 11. CDR3 sequence reads: CASSQETSGRSVGGQYF. CDR3 nucleotide sequence: TGCGCCAGCAGCCAAGAGACTAGCGGGAGGTCCGTCGGCGGGCAGTACTTC.

This clonotype was picked up one time. This rearrangement joins TRBV27 to TRBJ2-5; TRBD1 aligns across 7 bases. Germline CDR1 is MNHEY and CDR2 is SMNVEV (reference sequence). The J segment lost 4 bases and the V segment lost 6 bases, leaving 8 bases of the junction unmatched. The CDR3 is made up of 14 amino acids. The CDR3 loop reads CASRRQGVGETQYF. The CDR3 nucleotides read TGTGCCAGCAGAAGACAGGGCGTAGGAGAGACCCAGTACTTC.

The chain joins TRBV18 to TRBJ1-5; tentative D call: TRBD1 (6 bases). Trimming took 1 base from V and 2 from J, leaving 9 bases between them. The CDR3 is 15 residues long. Per germline, CDR1 KGHSH and CDR2 LQKENI. CDR3 amino acids: CASSPLQGGNQPQHF. In DNA form, the CDR3 reads TGTGCCAGCTCACCACTACAGGGAGGCAATCAGCCCCAGCATTTT. Supplemented by reference TRBV18 and TRBJ1-5, the full variable domain reads NAGVMQNPRHLVRRRGQEARLRCSPMKGHSHVYWYRQLPEEGLKFMVYLQKENIIDESGMPKERFSAEFPKEGPSILRIQQVVRGDSAAYFCASSPLQGGNQPQHFGDGTRLSIL.

The genes are TRBV30 and TRBJ1-1, with a weak D call TRBD1 (5 bases). Per germline, CDR1 GTSNPN and CDR2 SVGIG (reference sequence). V was cut by 0 bases and J by 3 bases, with 17 bases left in between. This CDR3 contains 16 residues. The CDR3 sequence: CAWSVKIFGGDTEAFF. The CDR3 nucleotides are TGTGCCTGGAGTGTCAAGATTTTCGGGGGGGACACTGAAGCTTTCTTT.